This T cell receptor (beta chain) was recovered during a study of cytomegalovirus exposure and HLA in healthy donors. Study results and caveats: In an earlier analysis, productive rearrangement rates for most beta V segments clustered near 87% or 30%. A likely sequencing artifact accounted for one observed cluster of highly shared sequence variants.

A multiplex PCR was run with 60 Vbeta primers and 13 Jbeta primers. Assay: immunoSEQ multiplex PCR; the TCRdb copy retains only in-frame clones and omits some. The sample lists some 160,000 clones; about 79% were seen once. Trimming stripped 5 bases from V and 1 base from J, with 4 bases between. CDR1 SGHRS and CDR2 YFSETQ come from the germline V gene. This CDR3 has 12 residues. As to this clone: Its antigen remains unidentified.

Those who donated were healthy bone marrow donors. This chain joins TRBV5-1 and TRBJ1-3; no definite D call. The sample consisted of PBMCs. The TCR originated in a woman younger than 45 in good health and CMV-seronegative. CDR3 loop: CASSYSGNTIYF. CDR3 nucleotides: TGCGCCAGCAGTTATTCTGGAAACACCATATATTTT.